A selection of T cell receptor beta chains follows, all from one sample in a study of radiotherapy plus CTLA-4 blockade in lung cancer. The protocol was immunoSEQ multiplex PCR, while the TCRdb copy is restricted to in-frame clones and leaves out a portion. Of some 110,000 clones listed, 70% to 90% are singletons. Sequenced here: peripheral blood, sampled from a patient treated with radiotherapy plus ipilimumab. The origin of the receptors is a human donor with non-small cell lung cancer that progressed on radiotherapy plus ipilimumab. Both conserved end residues are part of each CDR3. The D gene is left open where the match is weak. Clone size appears in some rows only: once, few, many, or a class for an expanded clone.

J gene	V gene	clone size	D gene	CDR3 length	CDR3 DNA	CDR3 protein
TRBJ2-7	TRBV18	-	-	14	TGTGCCAGCTCACCAGGGCTCGGCTCCTACGAGCAGTACTTC	CASSPGLGSYEQYF
TRBJ2-5	TRBV5-4	-	TRBD2	16	TGTGCCAGCAGCCCCTGGTCGAAGGGAGGGCCTAAGACCCAGTACTTC	CASSPWSKGGPKTQYF
TRBJ2-5	TRBV5-1	-	-	12	TGCGCCAGCAGCGAAGACCAAGAGACCCAGTACTTC	CASSEDQETQYF
TRBJ2-1	TRBV4-1	-	TRBD2	19	TGCGCCAGCAGCCTTCCGCGTCTAGCGGGAGTAGGGCACTACAATGAGCAGTTCTTC	CASSLPRLAGVGHYNEQFF
TRBJ2-5	TRBV5-1	-	-	14	TGCGCCAGCAGATACGCAGGGGTGGGGGAGACCCAGTACTTC	CASRYAGVGETQYF
TRBJ2-1	TRBV9	-	-	13	TGTGCCAGCAGCGCCGACACCTACAATGAGCAGTTCTTC	CASSADTYNEQFF
TRBJ2-7	TRBV7-9	once	TRBD1	14	TGTGCCAGCAGCCCAGACAGGGGGACCTACGAGCAGTACTTC	CASSPDRGTYEQYF
TRBJ2-5	TRBV5-1	-	-	15	TGCGCCAGCAGCCCCCCAGGCGGGTATCAAGAGACCCAGTACTTC	CASSPPGGYQETQYF
TRBJ2-5	TRBV7-9	-	-	15	TGTGCCAGCAGCTCAGCTTCATGGACTCAAGAGACCCAGTACTTC	CASSSASWTQETQYF
TRBJ1-3	TRBV6-1	-	-	13	TGTGCCAGCAGTGAAAAGGCGGACCGGCCACCATATTTT	CASSEKADRPPYF
TRBJ2-1	TRBV9	-	-	15	TGTGCCAGCAGCGTTCTCCCGGACGGGGACAATGAGCAGTTCTTC	CASSVLPDGDNEQFF
TRBJ2-5	TRBV30	-	TRBD2	16	TGTGCCTGGAGTGTCGGTCTAGCGGGAGGGGAAGAGACCCAGTACTTC	CAWSVGLAGGEETQYF
TRBJ1-4	TRBV6-1	-	-	15	TGTGCCAGTAAATTGGGAGGCAGGACGAATGAAAAACTGTTTTTT	CASKLGGRTNEKLFF
TRBJ1-3	TRBV5-1	once	-	15	TGCGCCAGCAGTTCCGCGGGGGCTGCGGGAAACACCATATATTTT	CASSSAGAAGNTIYF
TRBJ1-2	TRBV10-3	-	TRBD1	17	TGTGCCACCCGACCCCGACAGGGGACGATCGCTAACTATGGCTACACCTTC	CATRPRQGTIANYGYTF
TRBJ2-3	TRBV18	-	-	14	TGTGCCAGCTCACCACCTTCCAGCACAGATACGCAGTATTTT	CASSPPSSTDTQYF
TRBJ1-1	TRBV2	-	TRBD1	14	TGTGCCAGCATTCAGGGACAGATGAACACTGAAGCTTTCTTT	CASIQGQMNTEAFF
TRBJ1-1	TRBV19	-	-	13	TGTGCCAGTAGAAACCTCGGGACCCCCCTGGCTTTCTTT	CASRNLGTPLAFF
TRBJ2-5	TRBV9	few	TRBD2	18	TGTGCCAGCAGCGTAGAGCCTAGCGGGAGTCAGTACCAAGAGACCCAGTACTTC	CASSVEPSGSQYQETQYF
TRBJ1-1	TRBV7-9	-	-	15	TGTGCCAGCAGCCACTTCCCGACGGACTCCACTGAAGCTTTCTTT	CASSHFPTDSTEAFF
TRBJ2-3	TRBV25-1	-	-	15	TGTGCCAGCAGTGAATTTAGGGGTAATGCAGATACGCAGTATTTT	CASSEFRGNADTQYF
TRBJ2-7	TRBV5-1	-	TRBD1	17	TGCGCCAGCAGCTACCGCCCGGGACGGACAGGTTCCTACGAGCAGTACTTC	CASSYRPGRTGSYEQYF
TRBJ2-7	TRBV11-3	-	TRBD2	15	TGTGCCAGCAGCTTCCAGGCTAGCGGACCCTACGAGCAGTACTTC	CASSFQASGPYEQYF
TRBJ2-7	TRBV7-9	few	TRBD1	13	TGTGCCAGCAGCCCCGGGACAGGGGATGAGCAGTACTTC	CASSPGTGDEQYF
TRBJ1-2	TRBV19	-	-	13	TGTGCCAGTAGAAGGGAGCAGGACTATGGCTACACCTTC	CASRREQDYGYTF
TRBJ2-7	TRBV30	-	-	11	TGTGCCTGGCCGCCCGACTACGAGCAGTACTTC	CAWPPDYEQYF
TRBJ2-3	TRBV29-1	-	-	12	TGCAGCTTCCGTAGAGGGCCAGATACGCAGTATTTT	CSFRRGPDTQYF
TRBJ2-7	TRBV30	-	-	14	TGTGCCTGGAGATCAGGGGGGAATACCTACGAGCAGTACTTC	CAWRSGGNTYEQYF
TRBJ2-7	TRBV6-1	-	-	12	TGTGCCAGCAGTGAACAGGGGTTAGGGCAGTACTTC	CASSEQGLGQYF
TRBJ1-3	TRBV27	-	-	15	TGTGCCAGCAGTTTAAGTATTTCCTCTGGAAACACCATATATTTT	CASSLSISSGNTIYF
TRBJ2-1	TRBV6-1	-	TRBD2	13	TGTGCCAGCAGCGACGGGAGGGGCGGCCCCCAGTTCTTC	CASSDGRGGPQFF
TRBJ2-1	TRBV4-2	-	-	12	TGTGCCAGCAGCCAATCACCCTGGGAGCAGTTCTTC	CASSQSPWEQFF
TRBJ1-2	TRBV7-9	-	TRBD1	15	TGTGCCAGCAGCTTCGACAGGGAGGAGGGCTATGGCTACACCTTC	CASSFDREEGYGYTF
TRBJ2-4	TRBV6-1	-	-	18	TGTGCCAGCAGTGGCGCCCGGGTGGGGTCGTACGCCAAAAACATTCAGTACTTC	CASSGARVGSYAKNIQYF
TRBJ2-1	TRBV10-1	-	TRBD2	22	TGCGCCAGCAGGGACCCTAGTAACTTTGCTAGCGGGAGCCCACGCTCCTACAATGAGCAGTTCTTC	CASRDPSNFASGSPRSYNEQFF
TRBJ2-3	TRBV5-6	once	-	14	TGTGCCAGCAGCGCGACAAACCAGGGAGATACGCAGTATTTT	CASSATNQGDTQYF